This is a list of T cell receptor beta chains from one sample in a study of cytomegalovirus exposure and HLA in healthy donors. Measured with immunoSEQ multiplex PCR; TCRdb has only the in-frame clones, and not every one. The profile shows over 200,000 clones, approximately 90% of them singletons. The sequenced sample was PBMCs. The receptor source for this set is a woman younger than 30 in good health and CMV-seronegative. The CDR3 runs from the conserved cysteine through the conserved F or W. A D gene is named only where the DNA matches it firmly. The size field is filled for only some rows; it gives once, few, many or a size class.

v_gene	len	abundance	j_gene	d_gene	CDR3nt	CDR3aa
TRBV2	12	once	TRBJ2-7	-	TGTGCCAGCAGCGACATTACCTACGAGCAGTACTTC	CASSDITYEQYF
TRBV7-9	13	once	TRBJ2-7	-	TGTGCCAGCAGCCCCCGAGTATCCTACGAGCAGTACTTC	CASSPRVSYEQYF
TRBV18	13	-	TRBJ1-1	-	TGTGCCAGCTCACCAGCAGGGAAGACTGAAGCTTTCTTT	CASSPAGKTEAFF
TRBV29-1	13	-	TRBJ1-1	-	TGCAGCGTTAGAGACAGTCCCGACACTGAAGCTTTCTTT	CSVRDSPDTEAFF
TRBV9	15	-	TRBJ2-3	TRBD2	TGTGCCAGCAGCGCCTTCGCGGGGGGCACAGATACGCAGTATTTT	CASSAFAGGTDTQYF
TRBV5-6	14	-	TRBJ2-3	-	TGTGCCAGCAGCTCGTCGCAGGGTCCAGATACGCAGTATTTT	CASSSSQGPDTQYF
TRBV5-1	13	-	TRBJ2-7	-	TGCGCCAGCAGCTTACAGAGGGCCTACGAGCAGTACTTC	CASSLQRAYEQYF
TRBV7-6	16	-	TRBJ2-2	TRBD2	TGTGCCAGCAGCTTATGGACTAGCGGGGGCACCGGGGAGCTGTTTTTT	CASSLWTSGGTGELFF
TRBV27	17	-	TRBJ2-3	TRBD2	TGTGCCAGCAGTTCTCCCCTCGGTGGAGCGGGAACAGATACGCAGTATTTT	CASSSPLGGAGTDTQYF
TRBV7-2	14	few	TRBJ2-7	-	TGTGCCAGCAGCCCCAGACGGAGCGTATACGAGCAGTACTTC	CASSPRRSVYEQYF
TRBV12-5	16	-	TRBJ1-5	-	TGTGCTAGTGGTTTGAGGACTTTAGTCTCAAGGCAGCCCCAGCATTTT	CASGLRTLVSRQPQHF
TRBV18	15	-	TRBJ2-7	TRBD1	TGTGCCAGCTCACCCCGGGACAGGGACTCCTACGAGCAGTACTTC	CASSPRDRDSYEQYF
TRBV18	15	-	TRBJ2-4	-	TGTGCCAGCTCACCCGGACAGCTAGCCAAAAACATTCAGTACTTC	CASSPGQLAKNIQYF
TRBV29-1	9	-	TRBJ1-1	TRBD1	TGCAGTGGGGACAGGGGAGCTTTCTTT	CSGDRGAFF
TRBV30	14	once	TRBJ2-7	TRBD2	TGCGCCTGGAGAAACGGGCCCCGGGGGGACGAGCAGTACTTC	CAWRNGPRGDEQYF
TRBV7-2	15	-	TRBJ1-1	-	TGTGCCAGCAGCTTACAGGGCGCCGTGAACACTGAAGCTTTCTTT	CASSLQGAVNTEAFF
TRBV7-2	15	-	TRBJ2-3	TRBD2	TGTGCCAGCAGCCCCGGGACTAGCCGGTTAGATACGCAGTATTTT	CASSPGTSRLDTQYF
TRBV4-1	14	few	TRBJ1-5	-	TGCGCCAGCAGCCACGGCGGGGGAAATCAGCCCCAGCATTTT	CASSHGGGNQPQHF
TRBV29-1	13	-	TRBJ1-1	TRBD1	TGCAGCGTTGCGACAGGGATGGGCACTGAAGCTTTCTTT	CSVATGMGTEAFF
TRBV6-6	16	-	TRBJ1-5	TRBD1	TGTGCCAGCACCTACGGGGACAGGGAGGGGGGACAGCCCCAGCATTTT	CASTYGDREGGQPQHF
TRBV2	11	once	TRBJ1-1	-	TGTGCCAGCGCTCAGGGAAGGGAAGCTTTCTTT	CASAQGREAFF
TRBV27	15	-	TRBJ2-7	-	TGTGCCAGCAATCCTAGGGTGCGGGTATTTGGCGAGCAGTACTTC	CASNPRVRVFGEQYF
TRBV11-2	18	few	TRBJ1-2	-	TGTGCCAGCAGCTTTAGTCTGGTGGGGGCCCGAGCTAACTATGGCTACACCTTC	CASSFSLVGARANYGYTF
TRBV10-1	12	-	TRBJ1-1	-	TGCGCCAGCAGTGCTCTGAACACTGAAGCTTTCTTT	CASSALNTEAFF
TRBV7-2	15	-	TRBJ1-2	TRBD1	TGTGCCAGCAGCGGCGGCAGGGGGCGAAACTATGGCTACACCTTC	CASSGGRGRNYGYTF
TRBV18	15	-	TRBJ1-1	-	TGTGCCAGCTCACCAAACGAACAGATGAACACTGAAGCTTTCTTT	CASSPNEQMNTEAFF
TRBV6-5	15	-	TRBJ2-3	TRBD2	TGTGCCAGCAGACGACTAGCGGGACACACAGATACGCAGTATTTT	CASRRLAGHTDTQYF
TRBV9	15	-	TRBJ1-5	TRBD1	TGTGCCAGCAGCTTCAGTGGGACAGAAGGCCAGCCCCAGCATTTT	CASSFSGTEGQPQHF
TRBV7-9	12	-	TRBJ1-2	-	TGTGCCAGCAGCCCAGGAGGCTATGGCTACACCTTC	CASSPGGYGYTF
TRBV9	15	-	TRBJ2-2	-	TGTGCCAGCAGCGTGGGTGGGGGGGCCTTCGGGGAGCTGTTTTTT	CASSVGGGAFGELFF
TRBV7-3	18	-	TRBJ2-2	TRBD1	TGTGCCAGCAGCTTAATAGCCGGCGGGACAGGGGGGACCGGGGAGCTGTTTTTT	CASSLIAGGTGGTGELFF
TRBV29-1	13	few	TRBJ1-1	-	TGCAGCGTTGAGTGGGGGCGCGACACTGAAGCTTTCTTT	CSVEWGRDTEAFF
TRBV6-1	12	-	TRBJ1-4	-	TGTGCCGCGGAAGACCAACGGGAAAAACTGTTTTTT	CAAEDQREKLFF
TRBV11-2	12	few	TRBJ1-5	-	TGTGCCAGCAGTTCGAGCGGTCAGCCCCAGCATTTT	CASSSSGQPQHF
TRBV5-1	16	-	TRBJ1-1	TRBD1	TGCGCCAGCAGCTTCCAGTGGACAGGGGCGAACACTGAAGCTTTCTTT	CASSFQWTGANTEAFF
TRBV11-2	15	-	TRBJ2-7	TRBD2	TGTGCCAGGCTCCCCGCGGGACTAGCCGTCTGCGAGCAGTACTTC	CARLPAGLAVCEQYF
TRBV6-1	15	-	TRBJ2-2	-	TGTGCCAGCCCTCTGGGAAGCGGGCTCACCGGGGAGCTGTTTTTT	CASPLGSGLTGELFF
TRBV19	15	-	TRBJ1-5	-	TGTGCCAGTAGCCAACCCCCAGGTAATAATCAGCCCCAGCATTTT	CASSQPPGNNQPQHF
TRBV5-6	14	-	TRBJ1-3	-	TGTGCCAGCAGCTTGGCAGTTTCTGGAAACACCATATATTTT	CASSLAVSGNTIYF
TRBV15	14	-	TRBJ2-2	-	TGTGCCACCAGCCGGGACTTAAACACCGGGGAGCTGTTTTTT	CATSRDLNTGELFF
TRBV19	16	-	TRBJ2-4	TRBD1	TGTGCCAGCCAACCGGGACAGGGGGCGGCCAAAAACATTCAGTACTTC	CASQPGQGAAKNIQYF
TRBV4-3	15	-	TRBJ2-7	TRBD2	TGCGCCAGCAGCCCTAGCGGGGCGACACCCTACGAGCAGTACTTC	CASSPSGATPYEQYF
TRBV2	17	-	TRBJ1-3	TRBD1	TGTGCCAGCAGCTTAGGACAGGAGGGAACCTCTGGAAACACCATATATTTT	CASSLGQEGTSGNTIYF
TRBV6-6	16	-	TRBJ1-2	TRBD1	TGTGCCAGCGTCACGCTGAACCCCCCAGGGGGAACTGGCTACACCTTC	CASVTLNPPGGTGYTF
TRBV6-6	13	-	TRBJ2-7	-	TGTGCCAGCAGGACAGGAGCTCCCTACGAGCAGTACTTC	CASRTGAPYEQYF
TRBV20-1	9	-	TRBJ1-1	-	TGCAGTGCTAGGGAGGAAGCTTTCTTT	CSAREEAFF
TRBV5-1	17	-	TRBJ2-3	-	TGCGCCAGCAGCTCCATGCTGACTGGCTCCCCGACAGATACGCAGTATTTT	CASSSMLTGSPTDTQYF
TRBV5-1	15	-	TRBJ1-5	TRBD1	TGCGCCAGCAGCCCAGGGACAGGGTTGGATCAGCCCCAGCATTTT	CASSPGTGLDQPQHF
TRBV6-5	15	-	TRBJ1-6	-	TGTGCCAGCAGTTCAGGGGATAGGGGTAATTCACCCCTCCACTTT	CASSSGDRGNSPLHF
TRBV16	15	-	TRBJ2-7	TRBD1	TGTGCCAGCAGCCATCCGGGACAGGGGACCTACGAGCAGTACTTC	CASSHPGQGTYEQYF
TRBV11-2	16	-	TRBJ2-7	TRBD2	TGTGCCAGCAGCTTAGAAGGTCTAGCGGGTAGCTACGAGCAGTACTTC	CASSLEGLAGSYEQYF
TRBV11-1	15	-	TRBJ2-5	TRBD1	TGTGCCAGCAGCCAGGGGACAGGCCTCCAAGAGACCCAGTACTTC	CASSQGTGLQETQYF
TRBV19	14	-	TRBJ2-7	-	TGTGCCAGTAGGACAACAGGGCAGAAACCCGAGCAGTACTTC	CASRTTGQKPEQYF
TRBV29-1	12	few	TRBJ2-5	-	TGCAGCCTACGGACACTTCAAGAGACCCAGTACTTC	CSLRTLQETQYF
TRBV12-5	17	-	TRBJ2-5	TRBD1	TGTGCTAGTGGTTTGGGCCCTGGGACAGGGGGCCGGGAGACCCAGTACTTC	CASGLGPGTGGRETQYF